The clone carrying this TCR beta chain came up once. The sample comes from a study of control samples from healthy donors and cancer patients. Measured with immunoSEQ multiplex PCR; TCRdb has only the in-frame clones, and not every one. The table lists some 220,000 clones, 85% to 95% of them singletons. The germline V gene has CDR1 MNHEY and CDR2 SVGEGT. V lost 5 bases, J lost 8 bases, and 13 bases stayed unmatched. The CDR3 loop spans 15 amino acids. The origin of this receptor is a man aged 45-60 years in good health. Material: blood. This chain joins TRBV6-2 or TRBV6-3 and TRBJ2-3, with TRBD1 identical over 7 bases. In DNA form, the CDR3 reads TGTGCCAGCAGTACCACGGGACAGCCTTCTTCTACGCAGTATTTT. It specifies CASSTTGQPSSTQYF.